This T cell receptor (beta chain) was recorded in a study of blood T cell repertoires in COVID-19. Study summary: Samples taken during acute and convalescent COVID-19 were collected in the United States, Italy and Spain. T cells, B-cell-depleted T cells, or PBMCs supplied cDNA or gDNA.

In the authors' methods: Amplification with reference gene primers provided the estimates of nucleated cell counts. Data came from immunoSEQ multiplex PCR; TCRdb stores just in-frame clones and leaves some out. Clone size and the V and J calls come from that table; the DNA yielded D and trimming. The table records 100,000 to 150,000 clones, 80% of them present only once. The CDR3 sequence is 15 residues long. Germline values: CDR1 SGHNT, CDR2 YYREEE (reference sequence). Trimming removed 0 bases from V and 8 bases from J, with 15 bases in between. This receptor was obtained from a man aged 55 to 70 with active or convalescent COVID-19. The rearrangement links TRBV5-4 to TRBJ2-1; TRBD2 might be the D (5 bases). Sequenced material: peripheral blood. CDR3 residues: CASSLGLDFSDEQFF. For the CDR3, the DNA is TGTGCCAGCAGCTTGGGGCTAGATTTTAGCGATGAGCAGTTCTTC.